These 21 T cell receptor beta chains originate from one sample sequenced in a study of T cells in localized non-small cell lung cancer. Using immunoSEQ multiplex PCR, the repertoire was profiled, and TCRdb retains in-frame clones only, with some absent. The sample includes under 70,000 clones, roughly 89% seen only once; the top ten take roughly 5.5%. Sequenced here: peripheral blood, sampled before any cancer treatment. The origin of the receptors is a woman aged 35-70 years with stage I lung adenocarcinoma.

This chain uses TRBV28 with TRBJ1-5; 8 bases agree with TRBD1. This CDR3 is built from 16 residues. V was clipped by 6 bases and J by 8 bases; unmatched bases: 15. The V gene's germline CDR1 is MDHEN and CDR2 SYDVKM. In DNA, the CDR3 is TGTGCCAGCAGCCCTATGGGTCAGGGGGCGTATGAGCCCCAGCATTTT. Translating it yields CASSPMGQGAYEPQHF.

This sequence joins TRBV6-1 and TRBJ1-5, with a weak D call TRBD1 (6 bases). Trimming took 5 bases from V and 3 from J, leaving 14 bases between them. The CDR3 has 15 amino acids. Germline values: CDR1 MNHNS, CDR2 SASEGT. The CDR3 DNA follows: TGTGCCAGCAGTTTTGATGGACAGCCCAATCAGCCCCAGCATTTT. Its translation: CASSFDGQPNQPQHF.

The chain has TRBV19 and TRBJ2-7; D is possibly TRBD1 or TRBD2 (6 bases each). Looked up from germline, CDR1 is LNHDA and CDR2 is SQIVND (reference sequence). V was clipped by 5 bases and J by 3 bases, with 17 bases between them. The CDR3 runs to 15 residues. CDR3 sequence (DNA): TGTGCCAGTAGTCCCCGGAGGGGGGTCTTCTACGAGCAGTACTTC. Residues: CASSPRRGVFYEQYF.

The V call is TRBV9, the J call TRBJ1-1; D not certain. V gave up 4 bases and J gave up 3 bases, with 13 bases separating them. Germline CDR1 and CDR2: SGDLS and YYNGEE. This CDR3 has 14 amino acids. CDR3 amino acids: CASSPPDGDTEAFF. CDR3 in DNA: TGTGCCAGCAGCCCTCCGGACGGGGACACTGAAGCTTTCTTT.

This sequence joins TRBV19 and TRBJ1-1; a possible D gene is TRBD1 (5 bases). This CDR3 is built from 13 residues. The V end was cut by 5 bases, the J end by 3 bases, with 10 bases between. The germline gives CDR1 LNHDA, CDR2 SQIVND (reference sequence). The CDR3 bases are TGTGCCAGTAGTGCGGCAGGGTACACTGAAGCTTTCTTT. Its translation is CASSAAGYTEAFF. Filled out from reference TRBV19 and TRBJ1-1, the complete variable domain reads DGGITQSPKYLFRKEGQNVTLSCEQNLNHDAMYWYRQDPGQGLRLIYYSQIVNDFQKGDIAEGYSVSREKKESFPLTVTSAQKNPTAFYLCASSAAGYTEAFFGQGTRLTVV.

The V gene is TRBV7-2, the J gene TRBJ1-2; D not resolved. V was shortened by 1 base and J by 4 bases, with 4 bases between the two germline ends. The V gene's germline CDR1 is SGHTA and CDR2 FQGNSA. This CDR3 spans 12 amino acids. DNA of the CDR3: TGTGCCAGCAGCTTAGGTCTCTATGGCTACACCTTC. It translates to CASSLGLYGYTF. The entire variable domain, with the rest obtained from reference TRBV7-2 and TRBJ1-2, is as follows: GAGVSQSPSNKVTEKGKDVELRCDPISGHTALYWYRQSLGQGLEFLIYFQGNSAPDKSGLPSDRFSAERTGGSVSTLTIQRTQQEDSAVYLCASSLGLYGYTFGSGTRLTVV.

The chain is built from TRBV4-3 and TRBJ2-7; D tentatively reads TRBD1 or TRBD2 (5 bases each). V was pared by 0 bases and J by 4 bases, with 13 bases between. CDR1 is LGHNA and CDR2 is YSLEER in the germline V gene. The length of the CDR3 is 15 residues. The CDR3 spells CASSQDTGTGYEQYF. Here the CDR3 DNA reads TGCGCCAGCAGCCAAGATACCGGGACGGGATACGAGCAGTACTTC.

The chain is built from TRBV18 and TRBJ1-1; D uncertain. The CDR3 loop spans 14 amino acids. Trimming removed 6 bases at V and 2 bases at J, with 13 bases between. CDR1 is KGHSH and CDR2 is LQKENI in the germline V gene. In DNA, the CDR3 is TGTGCCAGCTCGCGACTCCCAGAAAACACTGAAGCTTTCTTT. Encoded protein: CASSRLPENTEAFF.

The V and J genes are TRBV10-2 and TRBJ1-3; D may be TRBD1 (5 bases). CDR1 WSHSY and CDR2 SAAADI come from the germline V gene. V was shortened by 7 bases and J by 4 bases, with 17 bases between the two germline ends. The CDR3 runs to 15 residues. The CDR3 loop is CASTTWGPSGNTIYF. As DNA, the CDR3 is TGCGCCAGCACCACTTGGGGCCCTTCCGGAAACACCATATATTTT.

V gene TRBV2 combines with J gene TRBJ2-1, with D perhaps TRBD1 (5 bases). In germline, CDR1 is SNHLY, CDR2 FYNNEI. The CDR3 contains 15 residues. Trimming took off 5 bases at V and 4 bases at J, with 15 bases between the two ends. The DNA of the CDR3 is TGTGCCAGCAGTCTAGACAGACTTGGGTACAATGAGCAGTTCTTC. Residues: CASSLDRLGYNEQFF. Based on the CDR3 plus reference TRBV2 and TRBJ2-1, the full variable domain is EPEVTQTPSHQVTQMGQEVILRCVPISNHLYFYWYRQILGQKVEFLVSFYNNEISEKSEIFDDQFSVERPDGSNFTLKIRSTKLEDSAMYFCASSLDRLGYNEQFFGPGTRLTVL.

This clone was counted a few times. The rearrangement uses TRBV19 and TRBJ2-4; 9 nucleotides agree with TRBD1. Germline V gives CDR1 LNHDA, CDR2 SQIVND (reference sequence). V was clipped by 7 bases and J by 9 bases; unmatched bases: 13. This CDR3 has 15 amino acids. The CDR3 coding sequence is TGTGCCAGTACCAGTACAGGGGGCTTGAGGGGCATTCAGTACTTC. It codes for CASTSTGGLRGIQYF.

CDR3 amino acids: CASSSGLADYNEQFF. The CDR3 DNA reads TGTGCCAGCAGCTCCGGACTAGCGGACTACAATGAGCAGTTCTTC. J is TRBJ2-1 and V is TRBV7-2; TRBD2 agrees at 10 bases. CDR3 size: 15 residues. V lost 4 bases and J lost 3; bases outside the gene matches: 3. Germline V CDR1 and CDR2: SGHTA, FQGNSA.

This chain connects TRBV7-6 to TRBJ2-7, with 8 bases aligning to TRBD1. Germline CDR1 reads SGHVS; CDR2 reads FNYEAQ. The V segment lost 3 bases and the J segment 3 bases; nucleotides outside the gene matches: 4. The CDR3 covers 14 residues. Here the CDR3 DNA reads TGTGCCAGCAGCTTTGACAGGGGTTTCTACGAGCAGTACTTC. As protein: CASSFDRGFYEQYF.

CDR3 in DNA: TGTGCCAGCAGACAGGGTTGGCTCCACTTT. Its protein product is CASRQGWLHF. The chain recombines TRBV6-5 with TRBJ1-6, with D tentatively TRBD1 (6 bases). The CDR3 is made up of 10 amino acids. Germline CDR1 reads MNHEY; CDR2 reads SVGAGI. V was shortened by 6 bases and J by 16 bases, with 10 bases between the two germline ends.

The chain has TRBV7-9 and TRBJ2-3; D possibly corresponds to TRBD2 (5 bases). Germline V gene sequence: CDR1 SEHNR, CDR2 FQNEAQ (reference sequence). The CDR3 extends over 13 amino acids. V lost 4 bases, J lost 2 bases, and 7 bases lay in between. The CDR3 reads CASSSLATDTQYF. CDR3 nucleotides: TGTGCCAGCAGCTCTCTAGCCACAGATACGCAGTATTTT. The full variable domain, completed using reference TRBV7-9 and TRBJ2-3, is DTGVSQNPRHKITKRGQNVTFRCDPISEHNRLYWYRQTLGQGPEFLTYFQNEAQLEKSRLLSDRFSAERPKGSFSTLEIQRTEQGDSAMYLCASSSLATDTQYFGPGTRLTVL.

The sample holds one count of this clone. The chain recombines TRBV5-8 with TRBJ2-5; D gene ambiguous. V lost 1 base and J 2 bases, leaving 12 bases between the germline ends. Germline CDR1 SGHTS, CDR2 YDEGEE. The CDR3 runs 15 residues. The CDR3: CASSLLLVKQETQYF. CDR3 DNA sequence: TGTGCCAGCAGCTTGTTACTGGTGAAACAAGAGACCCAGTACTTC.

J is TRBJ2-3 and V is TRBV6-5; 10 bases align to TRBD1. Germline V CDR1 and CDR2: MNHEY, SVGAGI. The V segment lost 5 bases and the J segment 0 bases; nucleotides outside the gene matches: 2. The CDR3 sequence is 15 residues long. CDR3: CASSRQGASTDTQYF. In DNA, the CDR3 is TGTGCCAGCAGTCGACAGGGGGCGAGCACAGATACGCAGTATTTT.

This rearrangement joins TRBV2 to TRBJ2-1; tentative D call: TRBD2 (5 bases). Per germline, CDR1 SNHLY and CDR2 FYNNEI. Trimming took 3 bases from V and 11 from J, leaving 14 bases between them. This CDR3 is built from 13 residues. CDR3 in DNA: TGTGCCAGCAGTGATACTTCCGGGAATCAGCAGTTCTTC. It codes for CASSDTSGNQQFF.

The V and J genes are TRBV7-8 and TRBJ2-1; 9 bases map to TRBD2. V dropped 0 bases and J dropped 0; count of bases not matched to a gene: 9. This CDR3 comprises 19 residues. Per the germline V gene, CDR1 is SGHVS and CDR2 is FQNEAQ. The CDR3: CASSLAPSGGPSSYNEQFF. The CDR3 nucleotides read TGTGCCAGCAGCTTAGCGCCCAGCGGGGGGCCCAGCTCCTACAATGAGCAGTTCTTC.

The chain combines TRBV30 with TRBJ1-2, with D possibly being TRBD1 (6 bases). This CDR3 has 14 residues. V lost 7 bases and J lost 5, with 20 bases in between. Per the germline V gene, CDR1 is GTSNPN and CDR2 is SVGIG (reference sequence). The CDR3 spells CASPVGGTPYGYTF. The CDR3 bases are TGTGCCTCCCCCGTAGGGGGGACCCCTTATGGCTACACCTTC.

This chain uses TRBV30 with TRBJ1-1; the D is unclear. The germline V and J ends were trimmed by 0 bases and 8 bases, with 13 bases remaining between them. Germline-derived CDR1 and CDR2 are GTSNPN and SVGIG (reference sequence). CDR3 length: 13 amino acids. CDR3 DNA: TGTGCCTGGAGTGTACAAAGTTGGAAAGAAGCTTTCTTT. The encoded protein is CAWSVQSWKEAFF.